The present T cell receptor beta chain was sequenced within a study of cytomegalovirus exposure and HLA in healthy donors. Study overall: The platform used for the roughly 130 validation repertoires matched that of the approximately 640 first-cohort repertoires, a later analysis reported. Overall study results and limits: Cytomegalovirus status was reportedly diagnosed by the classifier with high specificity and sensitivity. The authors listed approximately 160 TCR beta chains as cytomegalovirus-associated. While the bulk of TCR sequences proved rare, some public TCRs turned up in many donors.

Germline V gene lookup returns CDR1 KGHSH and CDR2 LQKENI. The CDR3 covers 12 residues. V was trimmed by 5 bases and J by 6 bases, leaving 10 bases between them. Turning to this clone: Its antigen remains unidentified.

TCRdb keeps only in-frame clones here, not all; method: immunoSEQ multiplex PCR. Among about 250,000 clones listed, roughly 87% were seen once. This sequence was found in a man between 18 and 35 years old in good health and CMV-seropositive. The V gene is TRBV18, the J gene TRBJ1-1, with a tentative D call TRBD1 (5 bases). The sample was PBMCs. In nucleotides, the CDR3 is TGTGCCAGCTCAGGCGGGGCCCCTGAAGCTTTCTTT. Its translation is CASSGGAPEAFF.